The 12 T cell receptor beta chains listed next were all sequenced from one sample in a study of blood T cell repertoires in COVID-19. TCRdb's table, derived via immunoSEQ multiplex PCR, lists solely in-frame clones and lacks some. The sample yields about 120,000 clones, roughly 83% seen once. The specimen sequenced was peripheral blood. These receptors originate from a man aged 30 to 39 with acute or convalescent COVID-19.

This clone was found once. The V gene is TRBV29-1, the J gene TRBJ2-3; 10 nucleotides align to TRBD2. Looked up from germline, CDR1 is SQVTM and CDR2 is ANQGSEA. V shed 3 bases, J shed 6 bases, and the junction held 9 bases outside the gene matches. This CDR3 has 15 amino acids. CDR3 bases: TGCAGCGTTGATCGAGCGGGAGGGCCCTCGGATACGCAGTATTTT. Its translation is CSVDRAGGPSDTQYF.

This chain connects TRBV4-3 to TRBJ1-1; D not certain. The CDR3 runs to 13 residues. V lost 1 base, J lost 1 base, and 4 bases lay in between. Germline CDR1 and CDR2: LGHNA and YSLEER. Written as DNA, the CDR3 is TGCGCCAGCAGCCAAGTAGAGAACACTGAAGCTTTCTTT. It encodes CASSQVENTEAFF.

The rearrangement uses TRBV4-2 and TRBJ2-1; 8 nucleotides line up with TRBD2. The V and J ends lost 0 bases and 8 bases, in that order; junction bases with no gene match: 12. The CDR3 is 17 residues long. CDR1 and CDR2 from the germline V gene are LGHNA and YNFKEQ. The CDR3 region is CASSQDPSGGPRDEQFF. The CDR3 nucleotides are TGTGCCAGCAGCCAAGATCCCAGCGGGGGTCCCCGGGATGAGCAGTTCTTC.

The chain carries TRBV5-6 and TRBJ2-3, with 16 bases that match TRBD2. CDR1 is SGHDT, CDR2 YYEEEE, per germline. The trim removed 4 bases at V and 5 bases at J, leaving 10 bases unmatched. This CDR3 has 18 amino acids. CDR3 nucleotide sequence: TGTGCCAGCAGCCCTGCCTCGGGACTAGCGGGGGGGAGAGATACGCAGTATTTT. Translating it yields CASSPASGLAGGRDTQYF.

This sequence joins TRBV4-1 and TRBJ1-5, with D unresolved. CDR3 length: 13 residues. From germline, CDR1 is MGHRA and CDR2 YSYEKL. The V and J ends lost 4 bases and 5 bases respectively, with 9 bases between them. As DNA, the CDR3 is TGCGCCAGCAGCCCTACGGTGGATCAGCCCCAGCATTTT. This codes for CASSPTVDQPQHF.

The chain is built from TRBV6-5 and TRBJ1-1; 8 bases agree with TRBD1. Trimming cost V 2 bases and J 8 bases; bases outside gene matches: 7. CDR1 is MNHEY, CDR2 SVGAGI, per germline. The CDR3 totals 14 residues. In nucleotides, the CDR3 is TGTGCCAGCAGTTACCGACAGGGGTCGAGGGAAGCTTTCTTT. Its translation: CASSYRQGSREAFF.

V is TRBV6-5 and J is TRBJ1-4; weak D call: TRBD1 (5 bases). The CDR3 extends over 16 amino acids. The V gene lost 2 bases and the J gene lost 8 bases, with 18 bases spanning the gap. Germline loops: CDR1 MNHEY, CDR2 SVGAGI. CDR3 sequence (DNA): TGTGCCAGCAGTTACCGGGGACTACCAAGTGGGGAAAAACTGTTTTTT. This gives the protein CASSYRGLPSGEKLFF.

The gene calls are TRBV19 and TRBJ1-5, with a weak D call TRBD1 (6 bases). This CDR3 is built from 13 residues. From germline, CDR1 is LNHDA and CDR2 SQIVND (reference sequence). The V gene lost 8 bases and the J gene lost 6 bases, with 14 bases spanning the gap. As DNA, the CDR3 is TGTGCCAGTGGCCGACAGGCGGGTCAGCCCCAGCATTTT. This encodes CASGRQAGQPQHF.

The chain employs TRBV19 and TRBJ2-7, with 8 nucleotides matching TRBD1. V gave up 5 bases and J gave up 2 bases; unmatched junction bases: 8. Germline V gives CDR1 LNHDA, CDR2 SQIVND (reference sequence). The CDR3 has 15 amino acids. CDR3 sequence: CASSVTGQGPYEQYF. The CDR3 DNA sequence: TGTGCCAGTAGTGTCACCGGACAGGGCCCCTACGAGCAGTACTTC.

This clone was picked up a small number of times. V and J are TRBV6-6 and TRBJ1-5; tentatively, D is TRBD1 (6 bases). Germline loops: CDR1 MNHNY, CDR2 SVGAGI (reference sequence). This CDR3 is built from 14 residues. Trimming pared 6 bases from V and 3 bases from J, leaving 12 bases between. The CDR3 DNA reads as TGTGCCAGCAGGGCACAGGGAGTCAATCAGCCCCAGCATTTT. Encoded protein: CASRAQGVNQPQHF.

Only one count was recorded for this clone. CDR3 DNA: TGTGCCAGCAGTTACCTCGGGGGGGCCTACGAGCAGTACTTC. This translates into CASSYLGGAYEQYF. The rearrangement links TRBV6-2 or TRBV6-3 to TRBJ2-7, with 8 nucleotides matching TRBD2. CDR1 is MNHEY and CDR2 is SVGEGT in the germline V gene. The CDR3 length is 14 residues. Germline trimming cut 2 bases from V and 2 bases from J; bases unmatched to any gene: 2.

This clone has a single count. V usage is TRBV20-1 and J usage is TRBJ2-7, with D unclear. The CDR3 has 10 residues. Germline CDR1 and CDR2: DFQATT and SNEGSKA (reference sequence). The CDR3 loop is CSPRVYEQYV. CDR3 DNA sequence: TGCAGCCCCCGGGTCTACGAGCAGTACGTC.